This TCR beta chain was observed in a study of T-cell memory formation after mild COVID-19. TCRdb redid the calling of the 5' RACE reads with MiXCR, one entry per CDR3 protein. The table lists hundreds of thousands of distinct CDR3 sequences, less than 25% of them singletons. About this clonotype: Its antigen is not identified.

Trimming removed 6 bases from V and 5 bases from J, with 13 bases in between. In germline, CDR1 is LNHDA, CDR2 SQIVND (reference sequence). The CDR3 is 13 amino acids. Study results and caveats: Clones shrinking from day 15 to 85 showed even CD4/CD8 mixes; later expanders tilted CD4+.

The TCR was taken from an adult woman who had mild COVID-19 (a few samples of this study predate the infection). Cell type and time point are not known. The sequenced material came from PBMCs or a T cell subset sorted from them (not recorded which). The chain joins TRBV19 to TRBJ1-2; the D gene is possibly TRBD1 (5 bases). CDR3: CASSQGTRYGYTF. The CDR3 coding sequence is TGTGCCAGTAGCCAAGGGACGAGGTATGGCTACACCTTC. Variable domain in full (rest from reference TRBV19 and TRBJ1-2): DGGITQSPKYLFRKEGQNVTLSCEQNLNHDAMYWYRQDPGQGLRLIYYSQIVNDFQKGDIAEGYSVSREKKESFPLTVTSAQKNPTAFYLCASSQGTRYGYTFGSGTRLTVV.